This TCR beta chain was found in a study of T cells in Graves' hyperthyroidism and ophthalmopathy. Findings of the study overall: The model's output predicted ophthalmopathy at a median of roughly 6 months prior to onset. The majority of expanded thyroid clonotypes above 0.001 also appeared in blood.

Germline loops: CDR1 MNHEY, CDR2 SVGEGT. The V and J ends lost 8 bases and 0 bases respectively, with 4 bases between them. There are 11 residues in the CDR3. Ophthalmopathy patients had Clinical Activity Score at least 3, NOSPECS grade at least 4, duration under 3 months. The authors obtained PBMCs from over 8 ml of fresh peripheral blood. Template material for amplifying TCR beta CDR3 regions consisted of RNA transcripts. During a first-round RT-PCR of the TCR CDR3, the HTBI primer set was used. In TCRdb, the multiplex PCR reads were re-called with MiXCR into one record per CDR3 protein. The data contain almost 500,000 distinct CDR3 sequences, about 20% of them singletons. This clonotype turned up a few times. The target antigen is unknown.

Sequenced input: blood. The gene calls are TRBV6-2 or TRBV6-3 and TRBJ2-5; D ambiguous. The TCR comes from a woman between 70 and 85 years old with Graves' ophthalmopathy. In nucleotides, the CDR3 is TGTGCCAGCTTAGACCAAGAGACCCAGTACTTC. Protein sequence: CASLDQETQYF.